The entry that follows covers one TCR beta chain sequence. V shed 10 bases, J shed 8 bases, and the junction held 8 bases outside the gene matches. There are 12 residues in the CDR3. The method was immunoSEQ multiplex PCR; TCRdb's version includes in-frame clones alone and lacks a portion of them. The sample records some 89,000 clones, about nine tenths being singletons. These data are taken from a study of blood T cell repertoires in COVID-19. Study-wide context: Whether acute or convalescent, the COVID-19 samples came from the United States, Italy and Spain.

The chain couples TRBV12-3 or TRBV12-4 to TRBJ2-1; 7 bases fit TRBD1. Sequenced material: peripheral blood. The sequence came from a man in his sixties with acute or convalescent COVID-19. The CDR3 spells CAILQGLDEQFF. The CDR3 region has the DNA TGTGCCATCCTACAGGGGTTGGATGAGCAGTTCTTC.